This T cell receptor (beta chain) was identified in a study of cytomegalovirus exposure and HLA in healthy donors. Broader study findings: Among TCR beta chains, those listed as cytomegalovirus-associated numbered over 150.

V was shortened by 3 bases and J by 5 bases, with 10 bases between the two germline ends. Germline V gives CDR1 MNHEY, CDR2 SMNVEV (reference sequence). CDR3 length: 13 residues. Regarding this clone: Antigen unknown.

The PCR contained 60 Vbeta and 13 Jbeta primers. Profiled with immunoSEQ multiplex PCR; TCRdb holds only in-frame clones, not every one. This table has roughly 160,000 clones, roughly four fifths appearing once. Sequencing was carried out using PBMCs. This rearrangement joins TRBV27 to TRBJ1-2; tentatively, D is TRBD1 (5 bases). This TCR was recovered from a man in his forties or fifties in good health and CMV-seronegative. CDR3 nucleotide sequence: TGTGCCAGCAGTTTTCAGGGTAGTTATGGCTACACCTTC. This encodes CASSFQGSYGYTF.